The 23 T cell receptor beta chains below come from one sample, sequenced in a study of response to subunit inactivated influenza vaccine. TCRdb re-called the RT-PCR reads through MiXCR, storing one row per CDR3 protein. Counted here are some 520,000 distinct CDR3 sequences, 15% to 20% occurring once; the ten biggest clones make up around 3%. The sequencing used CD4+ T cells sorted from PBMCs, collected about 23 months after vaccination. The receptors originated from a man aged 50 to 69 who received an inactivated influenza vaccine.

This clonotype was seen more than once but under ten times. CDR3 in DNA: TGTGCCAGCAGCCTGGGACAGGGGGGGATCACTGAAGCTTTCTTT. Protein sequence: CASSLGQGGITEAFF. The V and J genes are TRBV2 and TRBJ1-1, with TRBD1 identical over 11 bases. CDR1 and CDR2 from the germline V gene are SNHLY and FYNNEI. Trimming removed 6 bases from V and 4 bases from J; junction bases left unmatched: 7. The CDR3 is 15 residues long.

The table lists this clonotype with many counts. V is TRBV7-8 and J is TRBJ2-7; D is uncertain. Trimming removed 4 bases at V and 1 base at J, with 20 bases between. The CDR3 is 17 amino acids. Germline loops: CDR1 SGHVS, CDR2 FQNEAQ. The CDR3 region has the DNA TGTGCCAGCAGCTCCCGGGCCGTAGGGATGGGGTCCTACGAGCAGTACTTC. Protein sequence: CASSSRAVGMGSYEQYF. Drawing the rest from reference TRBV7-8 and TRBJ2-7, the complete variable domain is GAGVSQSPRYKVAKRGQDVALRCDPISGHVSLFWYQQALGQGPEFLTYFQNEAQLDKSGLPSDRFFAERPEGSVSTLKIQRTQQEDSAVYLCASSSRAVGMGSYEQYFGPGTRLTVT.

The CDR3 here is CASSVSAEQYF. CDR3 bases: TGTGCCAGCAGTGTATCGGCAGAGCAGTACTTC. The chain carries TRBV28 and TRBJ2-7; D ambiguous. Trimming stripped 5 bases from V and 7 bases from J, with 9 bases between. This CDR3 contains 11 residues. The germline gives CDR1 MDHEN, CDR2 SYDVKM.

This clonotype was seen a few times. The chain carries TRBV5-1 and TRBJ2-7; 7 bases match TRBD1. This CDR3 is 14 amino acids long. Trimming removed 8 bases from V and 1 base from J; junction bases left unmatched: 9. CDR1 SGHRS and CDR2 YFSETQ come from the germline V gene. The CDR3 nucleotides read TGCGCCAGTACGGACAGGCGAGTATCCTACGAGCAGTACTTC. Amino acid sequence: CASTDRRVSYEQYF.

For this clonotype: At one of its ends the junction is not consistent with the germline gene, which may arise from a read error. The CDR3 spells CASSQCQQSGPRPF. The CDR3 DNA reads as TGCGCCAGCAGTCAATGTCAGCAAAGCGGGCCCCGGCCATTC. The chain joins TRBV23-1 to TRBJ2-7; perhaps TRBD2 as D (6 bases). TRBV23-1 belongs to the ORF category, with a function that is uncertain. CDR3 size: 14 residues.

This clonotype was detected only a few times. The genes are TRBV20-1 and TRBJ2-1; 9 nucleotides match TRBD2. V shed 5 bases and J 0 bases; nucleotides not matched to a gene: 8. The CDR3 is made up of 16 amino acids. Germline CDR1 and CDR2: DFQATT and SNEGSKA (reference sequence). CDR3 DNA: TGCAGTGCTTCGGGTGGCGGGGGGGGCTCCTACAATGAGCAGTTCTTC. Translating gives CSASGGGGGSYNEQFF.

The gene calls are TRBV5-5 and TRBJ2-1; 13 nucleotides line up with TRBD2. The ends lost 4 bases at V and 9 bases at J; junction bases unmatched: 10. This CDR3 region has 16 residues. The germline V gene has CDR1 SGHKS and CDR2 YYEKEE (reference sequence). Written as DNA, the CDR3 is TGTGCCAGCAGCCCACTAGCGGGAGGGCCGGGTAGTGAGCAGTTCTTC. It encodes CASSPLAGGPGSEQFF.

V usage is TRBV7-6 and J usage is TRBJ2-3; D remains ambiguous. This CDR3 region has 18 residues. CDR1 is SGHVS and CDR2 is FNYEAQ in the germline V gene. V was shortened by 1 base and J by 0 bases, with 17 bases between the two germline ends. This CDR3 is CASSLEPPRQISTDTQYF. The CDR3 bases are TGTGCCAGCAGCTTAGAACCGCCGCGGCAGATAAGCACAGATACGCAGTATTTT.

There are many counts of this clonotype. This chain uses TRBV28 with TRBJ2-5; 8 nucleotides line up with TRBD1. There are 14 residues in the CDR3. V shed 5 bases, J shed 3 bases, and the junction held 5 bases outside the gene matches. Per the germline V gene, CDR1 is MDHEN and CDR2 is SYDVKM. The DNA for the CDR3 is TGTGCCAGCAGTAAAAGACAGGGGAAAGAGACCCAGTACTTC. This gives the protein CASSKRQGKETQYF.

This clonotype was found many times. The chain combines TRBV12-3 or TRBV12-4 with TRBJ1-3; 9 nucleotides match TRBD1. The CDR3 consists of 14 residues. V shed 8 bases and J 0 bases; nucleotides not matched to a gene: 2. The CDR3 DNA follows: TGTGCCAGCGGACAGGGGAGCTCTGGAAACACCATATATTTT. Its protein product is CASGQGSSGNTIYF.

The CDR3 bases are TGTGCCTGGAGTCGGGCAGACAATCAGCCCCAGCATTTT. Protein: CAWSRADNQPQHF. The chain combines TRBV30 with TRBJ1-5; D is uncertain. The CDR3 loop spans 13 amino acids. V was trimmed by 2 bases and J by 3 bases, leaving 8 bases between them. Germline values: CDR1 GTSNPN, CDR2 SVGIG (reference sequence).

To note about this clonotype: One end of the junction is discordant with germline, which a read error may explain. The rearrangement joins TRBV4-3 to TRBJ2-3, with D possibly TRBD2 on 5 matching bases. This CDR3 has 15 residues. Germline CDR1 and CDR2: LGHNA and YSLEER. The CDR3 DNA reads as TGCGCCAGCAGTCAAGTAGGGAGTAGCACAGATACGCAGTATTTT. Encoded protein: CASSQVGSSTDTQYF.

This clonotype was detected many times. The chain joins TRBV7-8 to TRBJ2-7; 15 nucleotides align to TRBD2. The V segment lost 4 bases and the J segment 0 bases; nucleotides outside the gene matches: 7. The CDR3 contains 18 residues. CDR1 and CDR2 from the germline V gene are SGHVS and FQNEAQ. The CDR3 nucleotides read TGTGCCAGCAGCTCGGGACTAGCGGGAGGCCCTGACTCCTACGAGCAGTACTTC. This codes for CASSSGLAGGPDSYEQYF. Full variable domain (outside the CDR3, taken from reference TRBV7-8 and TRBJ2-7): GAGVSQSPRYKVAKRGQDVALRCDPISGHVSLFWYQQALGQGPEFLTYFQNEAQLDKSGLPSDRFFAERPEGSVSTLKIQRTQQEDSAVYLCASSSGLAGGPDSYEQYFGPGTRLTVT.

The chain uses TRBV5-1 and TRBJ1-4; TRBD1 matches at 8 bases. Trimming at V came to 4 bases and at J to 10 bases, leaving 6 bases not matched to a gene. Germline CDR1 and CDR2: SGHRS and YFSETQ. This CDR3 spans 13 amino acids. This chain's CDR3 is CASSPTTGGKLFF. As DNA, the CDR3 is TGCGCCAGCAGCCCCACCACAGGGGGAAAACTGTTTTTT.

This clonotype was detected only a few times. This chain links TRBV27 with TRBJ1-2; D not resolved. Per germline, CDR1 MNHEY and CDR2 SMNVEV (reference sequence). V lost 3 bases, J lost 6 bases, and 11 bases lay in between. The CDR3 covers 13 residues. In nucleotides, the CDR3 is TGTGCCAGCAGTTTGCGGGGTATCCATGGCTACACCTTC. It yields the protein CASSLRGIHGYTF.

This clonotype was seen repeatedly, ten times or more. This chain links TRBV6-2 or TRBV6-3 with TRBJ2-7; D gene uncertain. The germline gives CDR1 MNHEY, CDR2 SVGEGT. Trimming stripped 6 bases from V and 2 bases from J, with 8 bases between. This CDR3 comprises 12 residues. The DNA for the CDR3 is TGTGCCAGCAGCCAAAGAGCCTACGAGCAGTACTTC. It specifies CASSQRAYEQYF.

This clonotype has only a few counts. The chain's CDR3 is CASSQRLASAVGELFF. CDR3 nucleotide sequence: TGTGCCAGCAGCCAAAGGCTAGCATCGGCGGTCGGGGAGCTGTTTTTT. V is TRBV7-7 and J is TRBJ2-2, with a tentative D call TRBD2 (5 bases). From germline, CDR1 is SSHAT and CDR2 FNYEAQ (reference sequence). With 5 bases removed from V and 7 bases from J, the gap between germline ends came to 20 bases. The CDR3 has 16 amino acids.

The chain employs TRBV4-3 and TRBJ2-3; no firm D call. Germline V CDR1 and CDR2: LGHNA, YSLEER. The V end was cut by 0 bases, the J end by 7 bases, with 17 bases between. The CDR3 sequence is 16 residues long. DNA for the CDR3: TGCGCCAGCAGCCAAGATCCCATTGCGGACGGATATACGCAGTATTTT. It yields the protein CASSQDPIADGYTQYF.

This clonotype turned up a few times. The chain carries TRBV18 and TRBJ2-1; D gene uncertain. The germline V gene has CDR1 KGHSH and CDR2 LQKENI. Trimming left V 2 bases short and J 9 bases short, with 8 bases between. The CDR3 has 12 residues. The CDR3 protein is CASSPGISEQFF. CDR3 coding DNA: TGTGCCAGCTCACCAGGGATCAGTGAGCAGTTCTTC.

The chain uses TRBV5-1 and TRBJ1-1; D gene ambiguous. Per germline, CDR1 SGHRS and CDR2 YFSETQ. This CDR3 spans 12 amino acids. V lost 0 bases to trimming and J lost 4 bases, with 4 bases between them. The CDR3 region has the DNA TGCGCCAGCAGCTTGGAGAGCACTGAAGCTTTCTTT. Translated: CASSLESTEAFF.

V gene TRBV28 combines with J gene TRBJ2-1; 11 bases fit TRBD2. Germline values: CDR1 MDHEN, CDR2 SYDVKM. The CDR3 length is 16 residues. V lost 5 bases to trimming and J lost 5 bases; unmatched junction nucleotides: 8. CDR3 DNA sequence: TGTGCCAGCAGTCGACCCGGGACTAGCGGAAACAATGAGCAGTTCTTC. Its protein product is CASSRPGTSGNNEQFF.

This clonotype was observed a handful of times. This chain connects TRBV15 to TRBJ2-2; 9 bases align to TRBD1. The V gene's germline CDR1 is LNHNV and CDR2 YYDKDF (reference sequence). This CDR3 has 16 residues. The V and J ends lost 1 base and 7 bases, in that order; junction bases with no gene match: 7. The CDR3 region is CATSRGDRVPFGELFF. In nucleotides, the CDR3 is TGTGCCACCAGCAGAGGGGACAGGGTCCCTTTCGGGGAGCTGTTTTTT.

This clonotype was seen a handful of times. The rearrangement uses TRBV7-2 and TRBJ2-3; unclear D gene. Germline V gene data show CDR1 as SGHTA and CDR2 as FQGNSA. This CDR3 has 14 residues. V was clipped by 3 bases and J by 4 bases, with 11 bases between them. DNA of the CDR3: TGTGCCAGCAGCTTGGCTATTCAGGCAGATACGCAGTATTTT. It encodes CASSLAIQADTQYF.